The entry below describes one TCR beta chain. Antigen: not known. MiXCR, run by TCRdb on the 5' RACE reads, gives a single entry per CDR3 protein. The repertoire has around 200,000 distinct CDR3 sequences, about a fifth of them found once; the top ten carry 3.9%. This specimen comes from a study of T-cell memory formation after mild COVID-19. Findings of the study overall: Balance between CD4 and CD8 was seen in clones contracting day 15 to 85, and a CD4+ lean was seen in later expanders.

The germline V gene has CDR1 MGHRA and CDR2 YSYEKL. The CDR3 has 16 residues. With 0 bases removed from V and 3 bases from J, the gap between germline ends came to 14 bases. This receptor was taken from a young man who had mild COVID-19 (a few samples of this study predate the infection). Cell type and time point are not known. The chain joins TRBV4-1 to TRBJ2-5; D call uncertain. The sequenced sample was PBMCs or a T cell subset sorted from them (not recorded which). This chain's CDR3 is CASSQDVRQREETQYF. The DNA for the CDR3 is TGCGCCAGCAGCCAAGACGTTCGGCAAAGGGAAGAGACCCAGTACTTC.